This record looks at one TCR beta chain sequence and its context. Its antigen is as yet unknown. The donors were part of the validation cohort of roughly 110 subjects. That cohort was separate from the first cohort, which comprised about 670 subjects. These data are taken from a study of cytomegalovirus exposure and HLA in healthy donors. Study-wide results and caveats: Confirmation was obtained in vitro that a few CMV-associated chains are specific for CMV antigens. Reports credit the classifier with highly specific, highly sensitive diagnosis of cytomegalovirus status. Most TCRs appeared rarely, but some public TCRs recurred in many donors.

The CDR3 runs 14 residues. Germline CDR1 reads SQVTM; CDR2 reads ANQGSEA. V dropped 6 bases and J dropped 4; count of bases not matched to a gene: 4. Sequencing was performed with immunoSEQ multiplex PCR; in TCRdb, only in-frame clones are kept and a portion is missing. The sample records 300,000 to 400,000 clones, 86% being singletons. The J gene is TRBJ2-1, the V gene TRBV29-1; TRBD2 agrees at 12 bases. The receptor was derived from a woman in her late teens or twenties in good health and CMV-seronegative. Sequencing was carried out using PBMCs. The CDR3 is CSVGTSGRYNEQFF. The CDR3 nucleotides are TGCAGCGTCGGGACTAGCGGGCGATACAATGAGCAGTTCTTC.